This entry is about one T cell receptor beta chain. These data belong to a study of shared clonotypes between healthy human individuals. For sorted subsets, 200 ng DNA per replicate equaled around 30,000 T cell genomes. Only in-frame clones appear in the TCRdb table, and some are missing; sequencing was by immunoSEQ multiplex PCR. The sample has more than 900,000 clones, about 80% seen once. V was shortened by 2 bases and J by 4 bases, with 8 bases between the two germline ends. The CDR3 totals 14 residues. CDR1 and CDR2 from the germline V gene are MNHEY and SVGAGI. V usage is TRBV6-5 and J usage is TRBJ1-4; no firm D call. The clonotype was recovered from a young man in good health. Some clones in this sample may be carry-over from other donors' samples. Sequencing was performed on memory CD4+ T cells from PBMCs. Subset specified: CD45RA-negative fraction. The CDR3 nucleotides are TGTGCCAGCAGTTACAGGCCAGTTAATGAAAAACTGTTTTTT. It translates to CASSYRPVNEKLFF.